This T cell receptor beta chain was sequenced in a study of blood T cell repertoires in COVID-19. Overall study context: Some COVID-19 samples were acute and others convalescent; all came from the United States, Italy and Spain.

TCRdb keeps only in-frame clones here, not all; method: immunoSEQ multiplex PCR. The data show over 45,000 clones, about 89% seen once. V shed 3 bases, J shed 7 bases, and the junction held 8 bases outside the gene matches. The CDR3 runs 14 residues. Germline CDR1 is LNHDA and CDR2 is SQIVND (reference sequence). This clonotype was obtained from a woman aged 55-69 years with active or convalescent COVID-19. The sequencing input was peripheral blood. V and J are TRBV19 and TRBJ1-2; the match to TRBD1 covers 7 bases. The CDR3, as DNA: TGTGCCAGTAGTATCGCCGGGACAGCGAGTGGCTACACCTTC. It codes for CASSIAGTASGYTF.